The T cell receptor (beta chain) under discussion was sequenced for a study of blood T cell repertoires in COVID-19. Germline-derived CDR1 and CDR2 are KGHSH and LQKENI. V lost 8 bases and J 5 bases, leaving 10 bases between the germline ends. CDR3 size: 12 residues. Clones were read by immunoSEQ multiplex PCR, and TCRdb kept only the in-frame ones, dropping some. The data contain roughly 270,000 clones, about four fifths of them seen just once; the ten biggest clones take up approximately 5%. The clonotype originates from a man aged 35 to 55 who had been exposed to COVID-19. The sample consisted of PBMCs or T cells enriched from blood (not recorded which). The rearrangement links TRBV18 to TRBJ2-1; no firm D call. The CDR3 reads CASNPVHNEQFF. The CDR3 DNA follows: TGTGCCAGCAATCCCGTCCACAATGAGCAGTTCTTC. Variable domain in full (rest from reference TRBV18 and TRBJ2-1): NAGVMQNPRHLVRRRGQEARLRCSPMKGHSHVYWYRQLPEEGLKFMVYLQKENIIDESGMPKERFSAEFPKEGPSILRIQQVVRGDSAAYFCASNPVHNEQFFGPGTRLTVL.